This T cell receptor (beta chain) was captured in a study of cytomegalovirus exposure and HLA in healthy donors. PCR employed 60 Vbeta and 13 Jbeta primers. The table came from immunoSEQ multiplex PCR; TCRdb's copy has only in-frame clones and leaves some out. The sample includes 150,000 or so clones, approximately 82% of them seen just once. The J segment lost 4 bases and the V segment lost 5 bases, leaving 10 bases of the junction unmatched. The germline gives CDR1 SGHAT, CDR2 FQNNGV. This CDR3 comprises 16 residues. Material for sequencing was PBMCs. The chain employs TRBV11-2 and TRBJ2-7, with 11 bases identical to TRBD2. This TCR was sampled from a man aged 50 or older in good health and CMV-seropositive. CDR3 DNA sequence: TGTGCCAGCAGCGCCTCCCCCGGGACTAGCGGATACGAGCAGTACTTC. It specifies CASSASPGTSGYEQYF.